The present TCR beta chain was sequenced within a study of blood T cell repertoires in COVID-19. Data came from immunoSEQ multiplex PCR; TCRdb stores just in-frame clones and leaves some out. This table holds 70,000 to 90,000 clones, roughly four fifths found once. V was clipped by 8 bases and J by 0 bases, with 10 bases between them. Germline CDR1 MNHNY, CDR2 SVGAGI (reference sequence). The CDR3 spans 13 residues. The specimen was peripheral blood. The V and J genes are TRBV6-6 and TRBJ1-1; perhaps TRBD1 as D (6 bases). This TCR was recovered from a woman older than 75 with acute or convalescent COVID-19. This chain's CDR3 is CASGKGVNTEAFF. The CDR3 DNA follows: TGTGCCAGCGGTAAGGGGGTGAACACTGAAGCTTTCTTT.